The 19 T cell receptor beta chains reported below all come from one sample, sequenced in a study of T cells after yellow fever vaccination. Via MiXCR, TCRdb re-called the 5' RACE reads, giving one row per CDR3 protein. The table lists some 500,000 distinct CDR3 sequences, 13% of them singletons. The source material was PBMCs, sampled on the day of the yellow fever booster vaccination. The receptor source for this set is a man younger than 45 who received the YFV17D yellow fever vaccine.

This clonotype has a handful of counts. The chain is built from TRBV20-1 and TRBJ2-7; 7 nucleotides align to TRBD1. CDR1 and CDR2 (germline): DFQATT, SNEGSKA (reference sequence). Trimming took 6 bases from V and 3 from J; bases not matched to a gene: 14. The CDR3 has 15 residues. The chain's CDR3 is CSAITGTEINYEQYF. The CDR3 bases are TGCAGTGCAATTACCGGGACAGAAATAAACTACGAGCAGTACTTC.

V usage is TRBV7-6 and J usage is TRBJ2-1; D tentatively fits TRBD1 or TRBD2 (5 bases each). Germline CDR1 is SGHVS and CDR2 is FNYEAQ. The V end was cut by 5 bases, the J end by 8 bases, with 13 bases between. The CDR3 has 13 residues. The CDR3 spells CASSLEGFHEQFF. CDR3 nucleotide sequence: TGTGCCAGCAGCCTTGAGGGGTTTCATGAGCAGTTCTTC.

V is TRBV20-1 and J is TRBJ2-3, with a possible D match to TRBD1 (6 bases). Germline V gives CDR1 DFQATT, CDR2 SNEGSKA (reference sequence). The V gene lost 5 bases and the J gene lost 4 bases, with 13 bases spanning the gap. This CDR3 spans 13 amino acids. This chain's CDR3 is CSAPSGEADTQYF. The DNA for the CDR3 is TGCAGTGCTCCCTCAGGGGAAGCAGATACGCAGTATTTT.

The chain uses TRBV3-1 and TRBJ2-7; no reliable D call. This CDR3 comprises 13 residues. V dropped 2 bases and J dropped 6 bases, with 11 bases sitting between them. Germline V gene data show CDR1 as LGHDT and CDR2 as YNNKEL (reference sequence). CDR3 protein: CASSQTPTGEQYF. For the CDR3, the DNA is TGTGCCAGCAGCCAAACGCCTACCGGCGAGCAGTACTTC.

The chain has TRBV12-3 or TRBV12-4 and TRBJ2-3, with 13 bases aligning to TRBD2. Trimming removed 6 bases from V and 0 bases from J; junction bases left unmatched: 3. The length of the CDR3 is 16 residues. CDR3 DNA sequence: TGTGCCAGCAGCAGGACTAGCGGGGGTAGCACAGATACGCAGTATTTT. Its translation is CASSRTSGGSTDTQYF.

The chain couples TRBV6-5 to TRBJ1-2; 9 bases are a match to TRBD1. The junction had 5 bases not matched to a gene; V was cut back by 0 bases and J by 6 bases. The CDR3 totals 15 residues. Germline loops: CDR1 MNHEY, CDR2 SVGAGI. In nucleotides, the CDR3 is TGTGCCAGCAGTTACTCGGGACAGGGCGGAAATGGCTACACCTTC. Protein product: CASSYSGQGGNGYTF.

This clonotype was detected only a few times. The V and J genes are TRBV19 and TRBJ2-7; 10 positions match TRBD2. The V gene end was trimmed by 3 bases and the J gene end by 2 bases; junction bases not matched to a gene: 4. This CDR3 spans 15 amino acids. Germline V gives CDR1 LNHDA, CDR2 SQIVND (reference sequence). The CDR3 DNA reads TGTGCCAGTAGTATTGGACTAGCGGCCACCTACGAGCAGTACTTC. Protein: CASSIGLAATYEQYF.

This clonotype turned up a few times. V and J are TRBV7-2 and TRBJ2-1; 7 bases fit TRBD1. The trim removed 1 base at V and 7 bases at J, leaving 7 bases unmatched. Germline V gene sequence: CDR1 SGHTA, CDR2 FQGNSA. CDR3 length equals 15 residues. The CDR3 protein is CASSLERGRVNEQFF. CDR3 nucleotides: TGTGCCAGCAGCTTAGAGAGGGGGCGCGTAAATGAGCAGTTCTTC.

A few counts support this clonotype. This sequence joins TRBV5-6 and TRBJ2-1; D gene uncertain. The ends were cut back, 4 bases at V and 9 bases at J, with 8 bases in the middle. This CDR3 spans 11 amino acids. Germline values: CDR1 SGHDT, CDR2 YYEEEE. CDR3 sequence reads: CASSVSFEQFF. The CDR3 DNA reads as TGTGCCAGCAGCGTCAGCTTTGAGCAGTTCTTC.

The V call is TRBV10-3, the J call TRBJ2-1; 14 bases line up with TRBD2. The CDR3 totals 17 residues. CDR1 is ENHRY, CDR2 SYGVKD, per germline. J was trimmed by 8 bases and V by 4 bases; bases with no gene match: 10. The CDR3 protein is CAISGTGTSGSGDEQFF. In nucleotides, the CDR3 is TGTGCCATCAGTGGGACCGGGACTAGCGGGAGCGGGGATGAGCAGTTCTTC.

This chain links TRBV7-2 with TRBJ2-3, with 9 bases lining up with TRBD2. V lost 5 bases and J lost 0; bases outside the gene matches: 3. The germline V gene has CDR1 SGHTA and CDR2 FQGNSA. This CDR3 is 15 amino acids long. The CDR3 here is CASSGAGGSTDTQYF. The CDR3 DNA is TGTGCCAGCAGCGGGGCGGGAGGGAGCACAGATACGCAGTATTTT.

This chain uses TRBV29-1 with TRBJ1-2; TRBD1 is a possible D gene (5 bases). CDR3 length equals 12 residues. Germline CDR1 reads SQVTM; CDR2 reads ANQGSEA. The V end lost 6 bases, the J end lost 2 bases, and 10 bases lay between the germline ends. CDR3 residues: CSVPEGNYGYTF. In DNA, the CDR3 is TGCAGCGTCCCGGAGGGGAACTATGGCTACACCTTC.

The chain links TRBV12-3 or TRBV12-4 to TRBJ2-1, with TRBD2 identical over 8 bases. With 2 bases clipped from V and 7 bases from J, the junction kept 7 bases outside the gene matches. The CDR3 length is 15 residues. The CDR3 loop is CASSLSLRGGNEQFF. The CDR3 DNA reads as TGTGCCAGCAGTTTAAGTCTCCGCGGGGGGAATGAGCAGTTCTTC.

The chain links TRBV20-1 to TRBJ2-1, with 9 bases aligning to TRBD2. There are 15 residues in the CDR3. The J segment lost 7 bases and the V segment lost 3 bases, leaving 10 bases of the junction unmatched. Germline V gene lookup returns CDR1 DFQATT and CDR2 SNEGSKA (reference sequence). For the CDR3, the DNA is TGCAGTGCTAGTCCTAGCGGGAAGGTAGGGAATGAGCAGTTCTTC. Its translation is CSASPSGKVGNEQFF.

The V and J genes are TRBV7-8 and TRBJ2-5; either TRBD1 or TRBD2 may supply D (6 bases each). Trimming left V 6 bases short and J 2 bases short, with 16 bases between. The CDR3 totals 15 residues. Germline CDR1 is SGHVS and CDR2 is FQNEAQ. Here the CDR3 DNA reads TGTGCCAGCAGACGGGGGCCGGCAGGGCAAGAGACCCAGTACTTC. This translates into CASRRGPAGQETQYF.

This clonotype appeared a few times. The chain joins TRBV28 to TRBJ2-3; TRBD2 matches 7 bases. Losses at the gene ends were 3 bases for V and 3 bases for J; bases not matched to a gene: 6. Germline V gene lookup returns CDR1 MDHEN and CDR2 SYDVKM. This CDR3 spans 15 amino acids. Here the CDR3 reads CASSFQAGLTDTQYF. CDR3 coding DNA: TGTGCCAGCAGTTTCCAAGCGGGATTAACAGATACGCAGTATTTT.

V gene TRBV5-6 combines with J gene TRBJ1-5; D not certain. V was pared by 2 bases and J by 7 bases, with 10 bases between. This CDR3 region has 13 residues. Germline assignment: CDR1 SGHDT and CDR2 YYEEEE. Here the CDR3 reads CASSFGWGQPQHF. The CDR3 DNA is TGTGCCAGCAGCTTCGGTTGGGGACAGCCCCAGCATTTT.

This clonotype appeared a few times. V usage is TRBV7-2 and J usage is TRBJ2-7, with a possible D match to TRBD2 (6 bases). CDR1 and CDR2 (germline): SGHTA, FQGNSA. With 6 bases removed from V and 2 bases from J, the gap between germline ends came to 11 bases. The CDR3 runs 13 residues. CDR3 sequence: CASRSGLTYEQYF. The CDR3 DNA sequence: TGTGCCAGCAGATCGGGACTGACCTACGAGCAGTACTTC.

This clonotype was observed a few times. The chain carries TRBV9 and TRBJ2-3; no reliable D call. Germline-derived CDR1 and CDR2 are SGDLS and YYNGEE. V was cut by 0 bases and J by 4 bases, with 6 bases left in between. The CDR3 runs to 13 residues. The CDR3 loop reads CASSVGFSDTQYF. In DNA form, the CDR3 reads TGTGCCAGCAGCGTAGGTTTCTCAGATACGCAGTATTTT.